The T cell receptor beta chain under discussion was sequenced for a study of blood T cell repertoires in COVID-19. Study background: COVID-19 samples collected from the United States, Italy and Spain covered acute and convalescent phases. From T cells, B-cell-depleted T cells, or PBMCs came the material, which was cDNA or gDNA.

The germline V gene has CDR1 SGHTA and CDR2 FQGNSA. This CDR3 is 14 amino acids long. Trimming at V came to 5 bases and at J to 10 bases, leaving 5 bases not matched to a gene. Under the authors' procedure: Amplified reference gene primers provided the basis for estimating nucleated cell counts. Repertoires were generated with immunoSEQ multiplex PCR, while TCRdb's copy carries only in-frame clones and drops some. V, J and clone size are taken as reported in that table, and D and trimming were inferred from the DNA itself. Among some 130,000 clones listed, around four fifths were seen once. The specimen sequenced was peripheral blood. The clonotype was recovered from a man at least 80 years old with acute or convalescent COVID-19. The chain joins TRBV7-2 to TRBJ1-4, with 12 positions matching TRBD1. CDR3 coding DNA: TGTGCCAGCAGCCCCGGGACAGGGGGCGGAAAACTGTTTTTT. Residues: CASSPGTGGGKLFF. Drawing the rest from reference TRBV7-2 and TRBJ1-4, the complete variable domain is GAGVSQSPSNKVTEKGKDVELRCDPISGHTALYWYRQSLGQGLEFLIYFQGNSAPDKSGLPSDRFSAERTGGSVSTLTIQRTQQEDSAVYLCASSPGTGGGKLFFGSGTQLSVL.